This paragraph covers one TCR beta chain sequence. Its antigen is unknown. V was pared by 4 bases and J by 7 bases, with 6 bases of the junction left unmatched. The CDR3 sequence is 14 residues long. Germline loops: CDR1 LNHDA, CDR2 SQIVND (reference sequence). This entry belongs to a study of cytomegalovirus exposure and HLA in healthy donors. Study information: Ancestry clustering placed around four fifths of several hundred genotyped donors in the Caucasian-associated cluster. Whole-study findings and limits: HLA alleles were associated with some 17,000 TCR beta sequences in a later analysis at 0.05 false discovery rate.

Primers for the PCR totalled 60 Vbeta and 13 Jbeta. This table comes from immunoSEQ multiplex PCR, and its TCRdb copy is limited to in-frame clones, with some not included. The sample shows 200,000 to 250,000 clones, about 89% of them seen only once. The source of this sequence is a woman younger than 35 in good health and CMV-seronegative. Sequencing used PBMCs. The V and J genes are TRBV19 and TRBJ1-4; 7 bases line up with TRBD1. In nucleotides, the CDR3 is TGTGCCAGTAGTAAACGGGACAGTGGTGAAAAACTGTTTTTT. This translates into CASSKRDSGEKLFF.